This section outlines one T cell receptor (beta chain) sequence together with its context. This CDR3 region has 13 residues. Trimming pared 2 bases from V and 9 bases from J, leaving 14 bases between. Original processing notes: Using reference gene primer amplification, nucleated cell counts were estimated. Clones were sequenced by immunoSEQ multiplex PCR, and TCRdb holds only the in-frame ones, with some missing. Clone size and V and J calls were adopted from that table, with D and trimming inferred from the DNA. The sample has 200,000 or so clones; about 86% are singletons. The sample belongs to a study of blood T cell repertoires in COVID-19. As for the study in general: The United States, Italy and Spain were the sources of the acute and convalescent COVID-19 samples. From T cells, B-cell-depleted T cells, or PBMCs came the material, which was cDNA or gDNA.

Sequencing used peripheral blood. This chain links TRBV12-3 or TRBV12-4 with TRBJ2-7; TRBD2 might be the D (5 bases). This sequence originates from a woman in her fifties or sixties with acute or convalescent COVID-19. The CDR3 coding sequence is TGTGCCAGCAGTTTATACGGACTTCTCGGGCAGTACTTC. Translating gives CASSLYGLLGQYF.